This TCR beta chain came from a study of shared T cell receptors in the human thymus (dated by TCRdb to the early 2020s). Background for the entire study: The study examined how the human thymus generates shared, self-reactive T-cell receptor alpha chains.

V is pared back by 5 bases and J by 1 base, with 5 bases lying between the germline termini. The CDR3 numbers 13 residues from cysteine through phenylalanine. The entry retains the CDR3 DNA only, 39 bases that are in frame from base 1. The germline V gene supplies CDR1 SGHTA and CDR2 FQGTGA. Preparation of the library involved the immunoSEQ multiplex PCR assay. Drawn from immuneACCESS, this table holds only the in-frame rearrangements with V and J called that TCRdb kept. Clones are partly lost; checked studies trace under half to an unresolved V gene and leave the rest unexplained. The sample records roughly 410,000 clones, around 95% of which are singletons. About 0.02% of the sample lies in the top ten. A remark on this clone: This receptor's antigen is unknown. Qualities for individual bases were not recorded, and no much larger clone is one base off.

This TCR was recovered from a human donor. The sequencing input was thymocytes. Here the chain combines TRBV7-3 and TRBJ2-2; the D segment cannot be called with confidence. The CDR3: CASSPQNTGELFF. The bases are TGTGCCAGCAGCCCCCAGAACACCGGGGAGCTGTTTTTT.